The present entry profiles one TCR beta chain with its context. The source of the sample is a study of shared clonotypes between healthy human individuals. In germline, CDR1 is GTSNPN, CDR2 SVGIG (reference sequence). CDR3 size: 14 residues. V was cut by 1 base and J by 4 bases, with 11 bases left in between. The data were produced by immunoSEQ multiplex PCR, yet TCRdb's version contains in-frame clones alone and is incomplete. Among a few million clones listed, approximately 95% were seen once. The sequence came from a man younger than 35 in good health. Some clones in this sample may be carry-over from other donors' samples. This sequence joins TRBV30 and TRBJ1-5; D may be TRBD1 (6 bases). The sequenced material came from naive CD4+ T cells from PBMCs. Documented subset: CD45RA+ positively selected. Here the CDR3 reads CAWSATGSNQPQHF. The DNA for the CDR3 is TGTGCCTGGAGTGCTACAGGGTCTAATCAGCCCCAGCATTTT.